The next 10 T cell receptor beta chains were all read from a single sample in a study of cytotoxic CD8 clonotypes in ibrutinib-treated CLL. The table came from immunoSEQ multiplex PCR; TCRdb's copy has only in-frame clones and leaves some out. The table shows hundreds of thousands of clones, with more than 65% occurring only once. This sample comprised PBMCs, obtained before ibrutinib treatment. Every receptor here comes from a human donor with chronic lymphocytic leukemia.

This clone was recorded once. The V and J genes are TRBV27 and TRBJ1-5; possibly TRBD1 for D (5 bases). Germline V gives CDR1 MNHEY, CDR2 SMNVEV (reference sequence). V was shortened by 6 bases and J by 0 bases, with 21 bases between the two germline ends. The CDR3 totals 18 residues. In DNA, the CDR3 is TGTGCCAGCAGACCCCGGGACGGCGAGTACTATAGCAATCAGCCCCAGCATTTT. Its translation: CASRPRDGEYYSNQPQHF.

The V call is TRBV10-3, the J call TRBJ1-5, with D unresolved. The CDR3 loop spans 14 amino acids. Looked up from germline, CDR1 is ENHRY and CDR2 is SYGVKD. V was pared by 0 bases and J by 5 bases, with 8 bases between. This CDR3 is CAISESTEYQPQHF. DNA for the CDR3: TGTGCCATCAGTGAGTCGACGGAATATCAGCCCCAGCATTTT.

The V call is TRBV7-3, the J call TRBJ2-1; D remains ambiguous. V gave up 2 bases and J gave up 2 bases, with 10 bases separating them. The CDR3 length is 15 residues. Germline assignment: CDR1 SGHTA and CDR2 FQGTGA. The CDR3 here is CASSLVATAYNEQFF. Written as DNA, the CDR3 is TGTGCCAGCAGCTTAGTGGCGACGGCCTACAATGAGCAGTTCTTC.

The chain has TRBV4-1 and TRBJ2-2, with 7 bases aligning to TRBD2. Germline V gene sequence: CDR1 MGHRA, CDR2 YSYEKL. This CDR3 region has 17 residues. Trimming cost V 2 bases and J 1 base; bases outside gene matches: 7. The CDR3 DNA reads TGCGCCAGCAGCCAACGTCGACTAGCCGGGAACACCGGGGAGCTGTTTTTT. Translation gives CASSQRRLAGNTGELFF.

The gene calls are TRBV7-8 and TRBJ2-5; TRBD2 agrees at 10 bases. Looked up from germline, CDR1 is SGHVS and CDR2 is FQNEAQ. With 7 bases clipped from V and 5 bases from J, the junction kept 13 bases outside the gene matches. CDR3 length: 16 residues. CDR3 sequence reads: CASTKAVLAGVETQYF. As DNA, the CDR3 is TGTGCCAGCACCAAAGCGGTCCTAGCGGGGGTGGAGACCCAGTACTTC.

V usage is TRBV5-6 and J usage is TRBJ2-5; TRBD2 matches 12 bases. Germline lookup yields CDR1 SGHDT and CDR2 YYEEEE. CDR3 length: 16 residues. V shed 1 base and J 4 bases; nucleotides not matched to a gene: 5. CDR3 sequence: CASSLPSGRVGETQYF. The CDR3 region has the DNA TGTGCCAGCAGCTTGCCTAGCGGGAGGGTGGGAGAGACCCAGTACTTC.

In DNA form, the CDR3 reads TGTGCCAGCTCACCACCAGGGGCCCTTACCAGCTCCTACGAGCAGTACTTC. Amino acids: CASSPPGALTSSYEQYF. The chain uses TRBV18 and TRBJ2-7; D is possibly TRBD1 (5 bases). The CDR3 totals 17 residues. CDR1 and CDR2 from the germline V gene are KGHSH and LQKENI. Trimming shortened V by 0 bases and J by 0 bases, and 15 bases separated the two germline ends.

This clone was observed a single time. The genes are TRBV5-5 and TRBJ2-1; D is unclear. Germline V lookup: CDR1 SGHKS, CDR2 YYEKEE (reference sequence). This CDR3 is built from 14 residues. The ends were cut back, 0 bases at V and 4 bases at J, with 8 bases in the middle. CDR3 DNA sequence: TGTGCCAGCAGCTTGGGCCAGACATACAATGAGCAGTTCTTC. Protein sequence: CASSLGQTYNEQFF.

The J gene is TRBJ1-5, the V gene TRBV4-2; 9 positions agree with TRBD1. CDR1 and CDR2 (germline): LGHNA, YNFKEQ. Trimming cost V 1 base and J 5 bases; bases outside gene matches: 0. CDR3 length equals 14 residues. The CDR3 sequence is CASSQGTGDQPQHF. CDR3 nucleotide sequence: TGTGCCAGCAGCCAAGGGACAGGGGATCAGCCCCAGCATTTT.

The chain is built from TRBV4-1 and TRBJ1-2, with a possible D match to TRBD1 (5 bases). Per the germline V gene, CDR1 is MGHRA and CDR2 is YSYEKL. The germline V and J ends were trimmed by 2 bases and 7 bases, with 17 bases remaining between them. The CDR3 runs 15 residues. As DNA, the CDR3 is TGCGCCAGCAGCCAATTACAGGCTTCACTGGGTGGCTACACCTTC. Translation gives CASSQLQASLGGYTF.